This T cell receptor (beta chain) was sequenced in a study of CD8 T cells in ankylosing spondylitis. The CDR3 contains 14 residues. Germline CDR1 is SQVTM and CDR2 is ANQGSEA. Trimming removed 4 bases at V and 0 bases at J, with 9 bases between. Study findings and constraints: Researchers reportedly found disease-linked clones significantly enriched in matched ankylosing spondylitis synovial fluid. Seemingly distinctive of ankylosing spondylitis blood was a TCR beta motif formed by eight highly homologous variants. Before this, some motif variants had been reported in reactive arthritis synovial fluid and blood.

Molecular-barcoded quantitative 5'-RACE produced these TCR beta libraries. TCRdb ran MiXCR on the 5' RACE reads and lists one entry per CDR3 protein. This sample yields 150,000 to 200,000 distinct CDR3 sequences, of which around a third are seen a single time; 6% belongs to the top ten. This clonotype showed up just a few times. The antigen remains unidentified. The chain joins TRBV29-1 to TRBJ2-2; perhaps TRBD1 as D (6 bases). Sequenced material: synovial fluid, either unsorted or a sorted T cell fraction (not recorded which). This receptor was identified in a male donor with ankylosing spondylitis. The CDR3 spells CSVVGQSNTGELFF. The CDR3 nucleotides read TGCAGCGTTGTGGGACAATCGAACACCGGGGAGCTGTTTTTT.